This passage covers 25 T cell receptor beta chains from one sample sequenced in a study of T cells generated in artificial thymic organoids. Reverse primers in the TRAC or TRBC constant regions drove separate semi-nested PCRs for TCRalpha and TCRbeta. TCRdb ran MiXCR on the 5' RACE reads and lists one entry per CDR3 protein. This table holds under 10,000 distinct CDR3 sequences, approximately 16% found once. The specimen was naive CD8+ T cells from the thymus. Documented subset: CD3+TCRalphabeta+CD8SP T cells; for blood, CD45RO-CCR7+ naive CD8+ T cells. The receptor source for this set is a human donor who gave cord blood stem cells for thymic organoid culture, a cardiac surgery patient who gave postnatal thymus, or a blood donor (not recorded which).

This clonotype has a single count. A much larger clone lies one base from this, so it may be a read error. V is TRBV5-4 and J is TRBJ2-1; D unclear. CDR1 and CDR2 (germline): SGHNT, YYREEE (reference sequence). The CDR3 sequence is 13 residues long. CDR3 residues: CASSLVKVNEQLF. DNA for the CDR3: TGTGCCAGCAGCTTGGTGAAGGTCAATGAGCAGCTCTTC.

By proportion, this clonotype is medium-sized (0.01 to 0.1%). The chain carries TRBV4-1 and TRBJ2-1, with 9 bases that match TRBD1. Germline V gives CDR1 MGHRA, CDR2 YSYEKL. V dropped 5 bases and J dropped 4; count of bases not matched to a gene: 6. The CDR3 totals 15 residues. CDR3 loop: CASSFRDREYNEQFF. DNA of the CDR3: TGCGCCAGCAGCTTCCGGGACAGGGAATACAATGAGCAGTTCTTC.

In its sample, this clonotype was seen many times. The chain employs TRBV12-3 or TRBV12-4 and TRBJ2-1; 10 nucleotides line up with TRBD2. The CDR3 covers 18 residues. Trimming cost V 5 bases and J 7 bases; bases outside gene matches: 17. This chain's CDR3 is CASSSSLTLAGVGNEQFF. CDR3 coding DNA: TGTGCCAGCAGTAGTAGCCTAACCCTAGCGGGAGTGGGGAATGAGCAGTTCTTC.

Regarding this clonotype: A read error may explain this, as a much larger clone is one base away. The V and J genes are TRBV11-2 and TRBJ2-1; D is ambiguous. This CDR3 comprises 15 residues. Germline V gene data show CDR1 as SGHAT and CDR2 as FQNNGV. This chain's CDR3 is CATSLATRWGNEQFF. Written as DNA, the CDR3 is TGTGCCACCAGCTTAGCCACCCGGTGGGGCAATGAGCAGTTCTTC. The whole variable domain, filled in from reference TRBV11-2 and TRBJ2-1, reads EAGVAQSPRYKIIEKRQSVAFWCNPISGHATLYWYQQILGQGPKLLIQFQNNGVVDDSQLPKDRFSAERLKGVDSTLKIQPAKLEDSAVYLCATSLATRWGNEQFFGPGTRLTVL.

Ten or more counts support this clonotype. The chain has TRBV27 and TRBJ2-1, with 7 bases identical to TRBD2. CDR1 is MNHEY, CDR2 SMNVEV, per germline (reference sequence). V lost 3 bases and J lost 6; bases outside the gene matches: 5. There are 14 residues in the CDR3. CDR3 coding DNA: TGTGCCAGCAGTTTTACTTCGGGGGGCAATGAGCAGTTCTTC. Amino acids: CASSFTSGGNEQFF.

Of note for this clonotype: This may be a read error: a much more frequent sequence differs by one nucleotide. This chain joins TRBV13 and TRBJ2-2; D uncertain. Germline assignment: CDR1 PRHDT and CDR2 FYEKMQ (reference sequence). Trimming shortened V by 5 bases and J by 6 bases, and 7 bases separated the two germline ends. The CDR3 has 12 residues. Here the CDR3 DNA reads TGTGCCAGCAGCCCCACATCCGGGGAGCTGTTTTTT. Translated, it gives CASSPTSGELFF.

Relative to its sample, this clonotype is medium-sized. The gene calls are TRBV4-1 and TRBJ1-1; D is perhaps TRBD1 (5 bases). CDR3 length: 14 amino acids. With 1 base removed from V and 6 bases from J, the gap between germline ends came to 12 bases. Germline CDR1 is MGHRA and CDR2 is YSYEKL. CDR3 DNA: TGCGCCAGCAGCCAAGTGGGGGAGATCGCTGAAGCTTTCTTT. It yields the protein CASSQVGEIAEAFF.

This clonotype was detected a few times. The chain combines TRBV12-3 or TRBV12-4 with TRBJ1-5; D remains unclear. The CDR3 loop spans 12 amino acids. V shed 6 bases and J shed 4 bases, with 7 bases lying between them. The CDR3 nucleotides read TGTGCCAGCAGGCGCGATAATCAGCCCCAGCATTTT. It translates to CASRRDNQPQHF.

By sample fraction, this clonotype is medium-sized. V usage is TRBV3-1 and J usage is TRBJ1-5, with 12 bases matching TRBD1. V was pared by 7 bases and J by 2 bases, with 15 bases of the junction left unmatched. The germline CDR1 and CDR2 sequences are LGHDT and YNNKEL (reference sequence). The CDR3 spans 19 residues. The CDR3 is CASTHPGGQGAWGNQPQHF. CDR3 bases: TGTGCCAGCACACACCCGGGGGGACAGGGGGCGTGGGGCAATCAGCCCCAGCATTTT.

The sample holds many counts of this clonotype. This chain connects TRBV12-3 or TRBV12-4 to TRBJ2-7; 7 bases are shared with TRBD2. Trimming cost V 6 bases and J 4 bases; bases outside gene matches: 12. This CDR3 has 15 residues. This CDR3 is CASSPRSRTSYEQYF. The CDR3, as DNA: TGTGCCAGCAGCCCCCGATCCCGGACTAGTTACGAGCAGTACTTC.

The chain links TRBV15 to TRBJ2-1; D might be TRBD1 or TRBD2, each matching 5 bases. Trimming stripped 5 bases from V and 10 bases from J, with 24 bases between. CDR1 and CDR2 (germline): LNHNV, YYDKDF (reference sequence). The CDR3 contains 16 residues. The CDR3 region is CATSADGAGGWGEQFF. The CDR3 coding sequence is TGTGCCACCAGCGCCGACGGTGCGGGCGGGTGGGGGGAGCAGTTCTTC.

The chain uses TRBV27 and TRBJ1-1, with D maybe TRBD1 (6 bases). The germline gives CDR1 MNHEY, CDR2 SMNVEV (reference sequence). V was cut by 7 bases and J by 2 bases, with 17 bases left in between. CDR3 size: 15 residues. Written as DNA, the CDR3 is TGTGCCAGCATAGTCAGGGGACGAAATAACACTGAAGCTTTCTTT. As protein: CASIVRGRNNTEAFF.

The gene calls are TRBV7-6 and TRBJ2-1, with D perhaps TRBD2 (5 bases). In germline, CDR1 is SGHVS, CDR2 FNYEAQ. The CDR3 has 15 amino acids. The V end was cut by 4 bases, the J end by 9 bases, with 19 bases between. For the CDR3, the DNA is TGTGCCAGCAGCTCCGTGAGGGAAGAGGTAGCTGAGCAGTTCTTC. Its translation is CASSSVREEVAEQFF. The full variable domain, in which reference TRBV7-6 and TRBJ2-1 provide the parts outside the CDR3, is GAGVSQSPRYKVTKRGQDVALRCDPISGHVSLYWYRQALGQGPEFLTYFNYEAQQDKSGLPNDRFSAERPEGSISTLTIQRTEQRDSAMYRCASSSVREEVAEQFFGPGTRLTVL.

With regard to this clonotype: Germline and junction disagree at one end, which may indicate a read error. The V and J genes are TRBV6-5 and TRBJ1-2; D not resolved. Germline V gene lookup returns CDR1 MNHEY and CDR2 SVGAGI. The CDR3 sequence is 15 residues long. CDR3 sequence (DNA): TGTGCCAGCAGTTACGGTCCCATCGAACGGGAGGGCTGCACCTTC. The encoded protein is CASSYGPIEREGCTF.

This clonotype was seen ten or more times. V and J are TRBV27 and TRBJ2-7, with a tentative D call TRBD1 (6 bases). Trimming pared 3 bases from V and 4 bases from J, leaving 13 bases between. Germline loops: CDR1 MNHEY, CDR2 SMNVEV (reference sequence). The CDR3 sequence is 14 residues long. CDR3 sequence (DNA): TGTGCCAGCAGTTTCAGAGGGGACACATACGAGCAGTACTTC. It specifies CASSFRGDTYEQYF.

By share, this clonotype counts as medium-sized. This rearrangement joins TRBV4-2 to TRBJ2-1, with 7 bases lining up with TRBD2. CDR3 length equals 16 residues. Germline loops: CDR1 LGHNA, CDR2 YNFKEQ. V lost 2 bases, J lost 9 bases, and 13 bases stayed unmatched. The CDR3 nucleotides are TGTGCCAGCAGCCAAATTCTAGCGGACCGTACGGGTGAGCAGTTCTTC. It codes for CASSQILADRTGEQFF.

The chain employs TRBV6-6 and TRBJ2-7, with D perhaps given as TRBD1 or TRBD2 (5 bases each). CDR1 MNHNY and CDR2 SVGAGI come from the germline V gene (reference sequence). This CDR3 contains 14 residues. V was trimmed by 7 bases and J by 0 bases, leaving 13 bases between them. As DNA, the CDR3 is TGTGCCAGCAAACGGGGCCGGAGCTCCTACGAGCAGTACGTC. This translates into CASKRGRSSYEQYV.

This clonotype was seen at least ten times. The rearrangement joins TRBV6-6 to TRBJ2-3; the D gene is possibly TRBD1 (5 bases). V was pared by 0 bases and J by 0 bases, with 19 bases between. Germline CDR1 reads MNHNY; CDR2 reads SVGAGI (reference sequence). CDR3 length: 19 amino acids. In DNA form, the CDR3 reads TGTGCCAGCAGTTACTCGTTGCAGGGTGATATTTCTAGCACAGATACGCAGTATTTT. Translation: CASSYSLQGDISSTDTQYF.

The chain recombines TRBV5-1 with TRBJ2-2, with TRBD1 as a possible D gene (6 bases). The ends were cut back, 5 bases at V and 0 bases at J, with 11 bases in the middle. Germline loops: CDR1 SGHRS, CDR2 YFSETQ. The CDR3 runs 15 residues. The CDR3 DNA follows: TGCGCCAGCAGTTCAGGGACAACGAACACCGGGGAGCTGTTTTTT. It encodes CASSSGTTNTGELFF.

This clonotype qualifies as medium-sized. The DNA of the CDR3 is TGCGCCAGCAGCCAAGATGGGGTTTTGGGGACCGTGGGCCACTACAATGAGCAGTTCTTC. It yields the protein CASSQDGVLGTVGHYNEQFF. The chain joins TRBV4-1 to TRBJ2-1, with D possibly called TRBD1 or TRBD2 (5 bases each). Trimming cost V 0 bases and J 3 bases, with 24 bases left between them. Germline CDR1 MGHRA, CDR2 YSYEKL. The CDR3 has 20 residues.

This clonotype is categorized as medium-sized. The V call is TRBV27, the J call TRBJ1-1; no firm D call. The CDR3 has 15 residues. V lost 4 bases and J 3 bases, leaving 15 bases between the germline ends. Germline values: CDR1 MNHEY, CDR2 SMNVEV (reference sequence). The CDR3 region is CASSYQNVLYTEAFF. As DNA, the CDR3 is TGTGCCAGCAGTTATCAGAACGTCTTGTACACTGAAGCTTTCTTT.

Comment on this clonotype: A much larger clone sits a single nucleotide away, making a read error possible. The chain carries TRBV9 and TRBJ2-7, with 9 bases fitting TRBD1. Germline lookup yields CDR1 SGDLS and CDR2 YYNGEE. The CDR3 totals 20 residues. V was clipped by 7 bases and J by 3 bases; unmatched bases: 26. The CDR3: CASGPHRSNDGTGQIYEQYF. As DNA, the CDR3 is TGTGCCAGCGGCCCCCATAGGAGTAATGATGGGACAGGGCAAATCTACGAGCAGTACTTC. Full variable domain (outside the CDR3, taken from reference TRBV9 and TRBJ2-7): DSGVTQTPKHLITATGQRVTLRCSPRSGDLSVYWYQQSLDQGLQFLIQYYNGEERAKGNILERFSAQQFPDLHSELNLSSLELGDSALYFCASGPHRSNDGTGQIYEQYFGPGTRLTVT.

The V and J genes are TRBV6-5 and TRBJ2-1; 10 positions agree with TRBD2. The J segment lost 4 bases and the V segment lost 5 bases, leaving 5 bases of the junction unmatched. Germline-derived CDR1 and CDR2 are MNHEY and SVGAGI. The CDR3 runs to 15 residues. This CDR3 is CASSAGLADYNEQFF. CDR3 sequence (DNA): TGTGCCAGCAGTGCCGGACTAGCGGATTACAATGAGCAGTTCTTC.

By share, this clonotype ranks as medium-sized. The CDR3 DNA reads TGTGCCAGTACCATGTTCTCCTCAGGCCCTGGGAACACTGAAGCTTTCTTT. It encodes CASTMFSSGPGNTEAFF. V usage is TRBV19 and J usage is TRBJ1-1; no definite D call. Germline V CDR1 and CDR2: LNHDA, SQIVND (reference sequence). The CDR3 spans 17 residues. Between the trimmed V and J ends, which lost 7 bases and 1 base, there was a span of 22 bases.

In regard to this clonotype: A read error is possible here, since a much larger clone lies one base away. The V and J genes are TRBV2 and TRBJ2-7; no clear D. CDR3 size: 12 residues. Trimming removed 4 bases from V and 9 bases from J, with 13 bases in between. In germline, CDR1 is SNHLY, CDR2 FYNNEI. The CDR3 DNA follows: TGTGCCAGCAGTGCGACACCTCGAGGGCAGTACTTC. It encodes CASSATPRGQYF.